This T cell receptor beta chain was observed in a study of control samples from healthy donors and cancer patients. Clones were sequenced by immunoSEQ multiplex PCR, and TCRdb holds only the in-frame ones, with some missing. The sample includes about 99,000 clones, approximately 90% of them seen just once. The V gene end was trimmed by 7 bases and the J gene end by 4 bases; junction bases not matched to a gene: 9. From germline, CDR1 is SGHRS and CDR2 YFSETQ. The CDR3 spans 14 residues. The sequencing sample was made of PBMCs. The receptor's source is a man aged 60 to 69 with lung cancer. This rearrangement joins TRBV5-1 to TRBJ2-5; 8 bases fit TRBD2. The DNA for the CDR3 is TGCGCCAGCCGCCCGGACGCGGGGGGAGAGACCCAGTACTTC. Its translation is CASRPDAGGETQYF. The full variable domain, its missing parts supplied by reference TRBV5-1 and TRBJ2-5, is KAGVTQTPRYLIKTRGQQVTLSCSPISGHRSVSWYQQTPGQGLQFLFEYFSETQRNKGNFPGRFSGRQFSNSRSEMNVSTLELGDSALYLCASRPDAGGETQYFGPGTRLLVL.